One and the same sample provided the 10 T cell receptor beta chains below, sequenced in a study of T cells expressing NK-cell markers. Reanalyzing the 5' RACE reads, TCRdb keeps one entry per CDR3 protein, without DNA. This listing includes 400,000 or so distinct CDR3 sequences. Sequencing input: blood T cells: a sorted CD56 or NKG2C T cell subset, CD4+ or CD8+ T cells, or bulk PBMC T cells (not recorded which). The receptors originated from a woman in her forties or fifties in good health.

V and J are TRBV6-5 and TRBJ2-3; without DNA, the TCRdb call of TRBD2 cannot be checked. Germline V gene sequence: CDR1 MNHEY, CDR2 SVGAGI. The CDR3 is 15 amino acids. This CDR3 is CASSYLGTRGDTQYF.

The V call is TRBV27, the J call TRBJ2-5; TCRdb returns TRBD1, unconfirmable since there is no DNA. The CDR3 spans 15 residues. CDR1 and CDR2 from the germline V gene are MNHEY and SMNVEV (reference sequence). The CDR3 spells CASRDIDRGEETQYF.

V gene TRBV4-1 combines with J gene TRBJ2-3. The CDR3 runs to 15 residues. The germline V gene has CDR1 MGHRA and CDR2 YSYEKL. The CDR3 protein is CASSQGLASTDTQYF.

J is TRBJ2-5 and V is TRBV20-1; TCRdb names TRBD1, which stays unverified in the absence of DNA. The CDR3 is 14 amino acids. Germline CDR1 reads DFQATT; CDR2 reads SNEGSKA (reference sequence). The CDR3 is CSARGTGGGKTQYF.

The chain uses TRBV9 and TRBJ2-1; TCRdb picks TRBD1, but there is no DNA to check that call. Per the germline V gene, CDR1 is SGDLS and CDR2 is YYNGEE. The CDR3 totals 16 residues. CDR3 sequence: CASTRDVSSSYNEQFF.

CDR3 residues: CATSGTGISRDHF. V and J are TRBV6-2 or TRBV6-3 and TRBJ1-6; checking the TCRdb D call of TRBD1 is not possible without DNA. The CDR3 is 13 amino acids. Looked up from germline, CDR1 is MNHEY and CDR2 is SVGEGT.

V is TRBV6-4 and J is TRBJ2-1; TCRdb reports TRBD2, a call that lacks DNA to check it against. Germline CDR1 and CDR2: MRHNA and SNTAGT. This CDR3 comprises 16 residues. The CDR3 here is CASSDSFRSVEDEQFF.

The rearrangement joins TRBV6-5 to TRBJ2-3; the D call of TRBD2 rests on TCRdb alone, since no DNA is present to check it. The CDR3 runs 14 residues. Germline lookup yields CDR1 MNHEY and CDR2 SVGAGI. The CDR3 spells CASSYLATGGTQYF.

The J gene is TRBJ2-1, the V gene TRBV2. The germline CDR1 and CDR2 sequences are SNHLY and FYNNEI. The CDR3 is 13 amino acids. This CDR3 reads CASSETTPQVQFF.

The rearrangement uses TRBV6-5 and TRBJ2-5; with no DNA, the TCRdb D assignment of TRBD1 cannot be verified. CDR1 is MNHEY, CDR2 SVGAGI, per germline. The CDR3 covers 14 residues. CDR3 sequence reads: CASSSTGGSETQYF.